A selection of T cell receptor beta chains follows, all from one sample in a study of cytomegalovirus exposure and HLA in healthy donors. The data were produced by immunoSEQ multiplex PCR, yet TCRdb's version contains in-frame clones alone and is incomplete. The profile shows fewer than 200,000 clones, roughly 82% of them singletons. What was sequenced was PBMCs. The source is a girl aged 10-17 years in good health and CMV-seropositive. Both conserved end residues are part of each CDR3. A D gene is named only where the DNA matches it firmly. Not every row has a clone size; where given, it reads once, few, many or a size class.

V	J	size	D	DNA	CDR3
TRBV7-9	TRBJ2-3	-	TRBD1	TGTGCCAGCAGCTTAATGAGGACAGGGTCCACAGATACGCAGTATTTT	CASSLMRTGSTDTQYF
TRBV15	TRBJ2-5	once	TRBD2	TGTGCCACCAGCAGAGGGGGGGCGGGGGGGCGGGAGACCCAGTACTTC	CATSRGGAGGRETQYF
TRBV7-8	TRBJ1-4	-	-	TGTGCCAGCAGCTTAGAGGCAGGGTGGAATGAAAAACTGTTTTTT	CASSLEAGWNEKLFF
TRBV9	TRBJ1-1	-	TRBD1	TGTGCCAGCAGCGTACACAGGGGGTGGGACACTGAAGCTTTCTTT	CASSVHRGWDTEAFF
TRBV5-6	TRBJ2-1	once	TRBD1	TGTGCCAGCAGCTTGGCACAGGGGGATGAGCAGTTCTTC	CASSLAQGDEQFF
TRBV10-1	TRBJ2-7	-	-	TGCGCCAGCAACAACGGACTGGGAGAAGAGCAGTACTTC	CASNNGLGEEQYF
TRBV19	TRBJ2-3	few	TRBD2	TGTGCCAGTAGTATTTGGGCTAGCGGGAACACAGATACGCAGTATTTT	CASSIWASGNTDTQYF
TRBV7-9	TRBJ1-1	once	TRBD1	TGTGCCAGCACCTTAGCATACCGTGGACAGGGGAGCACTGAAGCTTTCTTT	CASTLAYRGQGSTEAFF
TRBV29-1	TRBJ1-1	-	-	TGCAGCGTTGTAACAGGGCGCGTTGAAGCTTTCTTT	CSVVTGRVEAFF
TRBV2	TRBJ1-5	-	TRBD1	TGTGCCAGCAGTTCTGACAGGGCCGGCAATCAGCCCCAGCATTTT	CASSSDRAGNQPQHF
TRBV28	TRBJ2-7	once	-	TGTGCCAGCAGCCCCGTGGGGGCTCAGGGCTACGAGCAGTACTTC	CASSPVGAQGYEQYF
TRBV4-3	TRBJ1-4	-	-	TGCGCCAGCAGCCACCGGGACACCGAAAATGAAAAACTGTTTTTT	CASSHRDTENEKLFF
TRBV28	TRBJ2-7	-	-	TGTGCCAGCAGCAGAGGTGGCGGGGCAAGCTCCTACGAGCAGTACTTC	CASSRGGGASSYEQYF
TRBV5-8	TRBJ2-3	-	TRBD1	TGTGCCAGCAGTCTGGACAGGGAAACAGATACGCAGTATTTT	CASSLDRETDTQYF
TRBV9	TRBJ1-3	-	-	TGTGCCAGCAGCGGAAGTATCGGAGGGGACGCCATATATTTT	CASSGSIGGDAIYF
TRBV29-1	TRBJ2-2	few	-	TGCAGCGTTGAAGATCGGGCTAGCACGAACACCGGGGAGCTGTTTTTT	CSVEDRASTNTGELFF
TRBV27	TRBJ1-5	-	-	TGTGCCAGCAGCCGAAACGGGAACAATCAGCCCCAGCATTTT	CASSRNGNNQPQHF
TRBV29-1	TRBJ2-1	-	TRBD2	TGCAGCGTTGATGGTGGGGGACTAGCGGGAGTATTGGGCAATGAGCAGTTCTTC	CSVDGGGLAGVLGNEQFF
TRBV5-4	TRBJ2-7	-	TRBD2	TGTGCCAGCAGCTTGCGGGACGGGAGGGCCGGCTACGAGCAGTACTTC	CASSLRDGRAGYEQYF
TRBV28	TRBJ2-3	-	-	TGTGCCAGCAGTCCGGGACTGACCCTAAGCACAGATACGCAGTATTTT	CASSPGLTLSTDTQYF
TRBV5-1	TRBJ2-6	-	-	TGCGCCAGCAGGATAATTCCGGAGAGCTCTGGGGCCAACGTCCTGACTTTC	CASRIIPESSGANVLTF
TRBV27	TRBJ1-2	-	TRBD1	TGTGCCAGCAGTTTATTGACGACAGGGAGTCTCCATGGCTACACCTTC	CASSLLTTGSLHGYTF
TRBV6-6	TRBJ2-1	-	TRBD1	TGTGCCAGCAGTTTGGGACAGACCCTTTACAATGAGCAGTTCTTC	CASSLGQTLYNEQFF
TRBV9	TRBJ2-1	-	TRBD2	TGTGCCAGCAGCTCTCGGACTAGCCAGGCCCACAATGAGCAGTTCTTC	CASSSRTSQAHNEQFF
TRBV19	TRBJ2-3	-	-	TGTGCCAGTAGTATACGCCGGATCGGGGCAGATACGCAGTATTTT	CASSIRRIGADTQYF
TRBV18	TRBJ2-3	-	TRBD2	TGTGCCAGCTCCCGCAGCGGGAGCGGTGATACGCAGTATTTT	CASSRSGSGDTQYF
TRBV7-2	TRBJ1-2	-	-	TGTGCCAGCAGTTGGGACTTGGACTATGGCTACACCTTC	CASSWDLDYGYTF
TRBV2	TRBJ1-3	once	-	TGTGCCAGCAGTGGATTCACAGGGAACTCTGGAAACACCATATATTTT	CASSGFTGNSGNTIYF
TRBV14	TRBJ2-1	-	TRBD2	TGTGCCAGCAGGGGACTAGCGGGGGGGCACAATGAGCAGTTCTTC	CASRGLAGGHNEQFF
TRBV29-1	TRBJ2-3	-	TRBD2	TGCAGCGTCGTAGCGGGGGCCCGCTGGGCAGATACGCAGTATTTT	CSVVAGARWADTQYF
TRBV15	TRBJ1-2	few	-	TGTGCCACCAGCACGGAGGGTTATGGCTACACCTTC	CATSTEGYGYTF
TRBV11-2	TRBJ1-4	-	TRBD1	TGTGCCAGCAGCTTATATAGCAGACAGGGGAATGAAAAACTGTTTTTT	CASSLYSRQGNEKLFF
TRBV29-1	TRBJ2-7	-	TRBD2	TGCAGCGTTAACGGGGGGGCCGTCGGCTACGAGCAGTACTTC	CSVNGGAVGYEQYF
TRBV25-1	TRBJ2-5	-	-	TGTGCCAGCAGTGACGAGGAGGGGGAGACCCAGTACTTC	CASSDEEGETQYF
TRBV7-9	TRBJ2-5	-	TRBD2	TGTGCCAGCAGCTTAATACTAGCGGGAGAGACCCAGTACTTC	CASSLILAGETQYF
TRBV9	TRBJ2-1	few	TRBD1	TGTGCCAGCAGCGTTGGCAGGGGGCTTCGTGATGAGCAGTTCTTC	CASSVGRGLRDEQFF
TRBV10-3	TRBJ2-5	-	-	TGTGCCATCAGTGAGGAACGGGAGACCCAGTACTTC	CAISEERETQYF
TRBV6-5	TRBJ1-3	-	-	TGTGCCAGCAGTGGTGCGGGGACTTGGGGAAACACCATATATTTT	CASSGAGTWGNTIYF
TRBV28	TRBJ1-2	-	-	TGTGCCAGCAGACTGCCGGGAACATATGGCTACACCTTC	CASRLPGTYGYTF
TRBV5-1	TRBJ2-3	few	TRBD1	TGCGCCAGCAGCTCTAGGACAGGGAGCACAGATACGCAGTATTTT	CASSSRTGSTDTQYF